The 24 T cell receptor beta chains in this list originate from one sample, sequenced in a study of shared clonotypes between healthy human individuals. Here immunoSEQ multiplex PCR was the method, and the copy in TCRdb shows in-frame clones only, minus some. The sample lists around 2,000,000 clones, just under 95% occurring once. Naive-designated CD8 cells lacked CD45RO, were positively enriched for CCR7, and omitted terminally differentiated effector memory CD45RA+ cells. The sequenced sample was naive CD8+ T cells sorted from blood. The receptors originated from a man aged 18 to 35 in good health.

This chain connects TRBV2 to TRBJ2-7; 8 bases align to TRBD1. Germline V CDR1 and CDR2: SNHLY, FYNNEI. This CDR3 is 15 amino acids long. J was trimmed by 5 bases and V by 6 bases; bases with no gene match: 12. CDR3 loop: CASRTGQGAVHEQYF. CDR3 DNA sequence: TGTGCCAGCAGAACGGGTCAGGGGGCGGTCCACGAGCAGTACTTC.

The V and J genes are TRBV19 and TRBJ1-5; tentatively, D is TRBD1 (5 bases). Trimming left V 3 bases short and J 5 bases short, with 14 bases between. Per the germline V gene, CDR1 is LNHDA and CDR2 is SQIVND (reference sequence). The CDR3 runs 15 residues. This CDR3 is CASSIGQGMDQPQHF. CDR3 bases: TGTGCCAGTAGTATCGGCCAGGGTATGGATCAGCCCCAGCATTTT.

This sequence joins TRBV7-9 and TRBJ2-7, with D possibly being TRBD1 or TRBD2 (5 bases each). Trimming cost V 4 bases and J 2 bases, with 18 bases left between them. This CDR3 spans 16 amino acids. Germline loops: CDR1 SEHNR, CDR2 FQNEAQ (reference sequence). CDR3 protein: CASSSPTRDVPYEQYF. For the CDR3, the DNA is TGTGCCAGCAGCTCCCCTACCCGGGACGTTCCCTACGAGCAGTACTTC.

The chain links TRBV6-5 to TRBJ2-7; possible D gene TRBD1, 6 bases. The CDR3 is made up of 13 amino acids. Germline CDR1 reads MNHEY; CDR2 reads SVGAGI. Trimming removed 4 bases from V and 2 bases from J, with 9 bases in between. Written as DNA, the CDR3 is TGTGCCAGCAGTTCAGGACAGCCCTACGAGCAGTACTTC. Its translation: CASSSGQPYEQYF.

Concerning this clone itself: Sequence at one end of the junction differs from germline and may be a read error. The J gene is TRBJ2-3, the V gene TRBV7-7; 9 bases map to TRBD2. This CDR3 has 18 residues. The V gene's germline CDR1 is SSHAT and CDR2 FNYEAQ (reference sequence). The CDR3 DNA follows: TGTGCTAGCAGCTTAGCTCCTGCTAGCGGGGTCTACACAGATACGCAGTATTTT. Translating it yields CASSLAPASGVYTDTQYF.

The chain carries TRBV5-1 and TRBJ2-7; D gene ambiguous. The V gene's germline CDR1 is SGHRS and CDR2 YFSETQ. This CDR3 has 14 residues. Trimming took 1 base from V and 2 from J, leaving 10 bases between them. This chain's CDR3 is CASSLYTDAYEQYF. The CDR3 bases are TGCGCCAGCAGCTTGTACACTGACGCCTACGAGCAGTACTTC. Supplemented by reference TRBV5-1 and TRBJ2-7, the full variable domain reads KAGVTQTPRYLIKTRGQQVTLSCSPISGHRSVSWYQQTPGQGLQFLFEYFSETQRNKGNFPGRFSGRQFSNSRSEMNVSTLELGDSALYLCASSLYTDAYEQYFGPGTRLTVT.

The chain has TRBV7-9 and TRBJ2-3; D remains ambiguous. The ends were cut back, 5 bases at V and 2 bases at J, with 17 bases in the middle. The CDR3 totals 16 residues. CDR1 is SEHNR and CDR2 is FQNEAQ in the germline V gene (reference sequence). The CDR3 DNA reads TGTGCCAGCAGCCCTCCGGGCAGGTATGACACAGATACGCAGTATTTT. Encoded protein: CASSPPGRYDTDTQYF.

This clone was seen just once. For the CDR3, the DNA is TGTGCCAGCTCACTTCCCCGGGGCGGGGGGTACAATGAGCAGTTCTTC. It translates to CASSLPRGGGYNEQFF. The V gene is TRBV18, the J gene TRBJ2-1, with 8 positions matching TRBD2. The CDR3 loop spans 16 amino acids. The germline V gene encodes CDR1 KGHSH and CDR2 LQKENI. After removal of 4 bases from V and 4 bases from J, the junction contained 9 bases not matched to a gene.

The chain recombines TRBV6-8 with TRBJ1-1; TRBD1 matches at 7 bases. The germline V gene encodes CDR1 MNHGY and CDR2 SAAAGT. The V segment lost 6 bases and the J segment 5 bases; nucleotides outside the gene matches: 9. The CDR3 extends over 14 amino acids. The CDR3, as DNA: TGTGCCAGCAGCCGCGACAGGGTCAGGACTGAAGCTTTCTTT. Its protein is CASSRDRVRTEAFF.

About this clone: The same CDR3 also results from other DNA sequences found in this sample. This chain joins TRBV7-9 and TRBJ2-7, with a tentative D call TRBD1 (6 bases). There are 13 residues in the CDR3. Looked up from germline, CDR1 is SEHNR and CDR2 is FQNEAQ (reference sequence). V was clipped by 1 base and J by 4 bases, with 8 bases between them. The CDR3 reads CASSLEQGYEQYF. The CDR3 region has the DNA TGTGCCAGCAGCTTAGAACAGGGTTACGAGCAGTACTTC.

This chain joins TRBV19 and TRBJ1-6; perhaps TRBD1 as D (5 bases). The CDR3 spans 14 residues. The germline V gene has CDR1 LNHDA and CDR2 SQIVND (reference sequence). V was clipped by 6 bases and J by 8 bases, with 14 bases between them. The CDR3 is CASSSRDWDSPLHF. The CDR3 DNA follows: TGTGCCAGTAGCTCCCGGGACTGGGATTCACCCCTCCACTTT.

This clone showed up just once. This chain connects TRBV7-8 to TRBJ1-2; D may be TRBD1 (6 bases). Germline V lookup: CDR1 SGHVS, CDR2 FQNEAQ. This CDR3 comprises 15 residues. Trimming cost V 4 bases and J 5 bases, with 17 bases left between them. CDR3 region: CASSSLQGAEYGYTF. CDR3 DNA: TGTGCCAGCAGCTCATTACAGGGTGCGGAGTATGGCTACACCTTC.

This clone has only a few counts. The same CDR3 can be traced to other DNA sequences in this sample. The V gene is TRBV6-5, the J gene TRBJ2-1; 10 positions agree with TRBD1. This CDR3 is built from 15 residues. After removal of 0 bases from V and 4 bases from J, the junction contained 0 bases not matched to a gene. The germline gives CDR1 MNHEY, CDR2 SVGAGI. The CDR3 is CASSYSGQGYNEQFF. DNA of the CDR3: TGTGCCAGCAGTTACTCGGGACAGGGGTACAATGAGCAGTTCTTC.

The rearrangement uses TRBV4-1 and TRBJ1-2; tentative D call: TRBD1 (6 bases). Germline assignment: CDR1 MGHRA and CDR2 YSYEKL. Trimming shortened V by 4 bases and J by 7 bases, and 22 bases separated the two germline ends. This CDR3 comprises 16 residues. CDR3 amino acids: CASSLSAGVTPIGYTF. CDR3 in DNA: TGCGCCAGCAGCCTTTCTGCAGGGGTTACCCCTATTGGCTACACCTTC.

The V call is TRBV6-5, the J call TRBJ1-5, with D possibly matching TRBD1 (5 bases). Germline V gives CDR1 MNHEY, CDR2 SVGAGI. V was pared by 8 bases and J by 5 bases, with 13 bases between. CDR3 length equals 13 residues. CDR3 nucleotides: TGTGCCAGCTCCACAGGTCTTCATCAGCCCCAGCATTTT. Translating gives CASSTGLHQPQHF.

CDR3 DNA sequence: TGTGCCAGCAGTCCCCAGACTGTATTTATATACGAGCAGTACTTC. Amino acid sequence: CASSPQTVFIYEQYF. V gene TRBV27 combines with J gene TRBJ2-7; unclear D gene. The CDR3 is 15 residues long. Looked up from germline, CDR1 is MNHEY and CDR2 is SMNVEV (reference sequence). Trimming pared 5 bases from V and 4 bases from J, leaving 18 bases between.

The chain links TRBV7-3 to TRBJ1-1, with D unclear. Germline V gives CDR1 SGHTA, CDR2 FQGTGA. With 4 bases removed from V and 1 base from J, the gap between germline ends came to 10 bases. The CDR3 has 14 amino acids. The CDR3 here is CASSSEPGNTEAFF. The CDR3 DNA reads TGTGCCAGCAGCTCGGAACCCGGGAACACTGAAGCTTTCTTT.

Concerning this clone itself: Its ends do not fully match the called genes, so a read error is possible. The rearrangement uses TRBV30 and TRBJ1-6; D unclear. Germline loops: CDR1 GTSNPN, CDR2 SVGIG (reference sequence). The CDR3 has 18 residues. CDR3 DNA sequence: TGTGCCTGGAGTTTGGCCCTCGGTCGAAGCTCCTATAACTCACCCCTCCACTTT. This codes for CAWSLALGRSSYNSPLHF.

Regarding this clone: This same CDR3 is encoded by further DNA sequences in the sample. The chain employs TRBV6-6 and TRBJ2-3, with D possibly being TRBD2 (6 bases). This CDR3 comprises 14 residues. Germline V gene lookup returns CDR1 MNHNY and CDR2 SVGAGI (reference sequence). With 3 bases removed from V and 2 bases from J, the gap between germline ends came to 9 bases. The CDR3 DNA sequence: TGTGCCAGCAGTTATGGGGGGTCCACAGATACGCAGTATTTT. This sequence encodes CASSYGGSTDTQYF.

The V and J genes are TRBV6-1 and TRBJ1-5, with D possibly TRBD1 on 5 matching bases. This CDR3 contains 12 residues. CDR1 and CDR2 (germline): MNHNS, SASEGT. V lost 3 bases and J lost 6, with 6 bases in between. The CDR3 protein is CASSDRVQPQHF. CDR3 DNA: TGTGCCAGCAGTGACAGGGTTCAGCCCCAGCATTTT.

This chain joins TRBV10-3 and TRBJ1-1; D is possibly TRBD1 (5 bases). The germline V gene encodes CDR1 ENHRY and CDR2 SYGVKD. Trimming left V 0 bases short and J 3 bases short, with 20 bases between. The CDR3 runs to 18 residues. The CDR3 region is CAISESPGALGEDTEAFF. The CDR3 region has the DNA TGTGCCATCAGTGAGTCACCCGGGGCCTTAGGGGAGGACACTGAAGCTTTCTTT.

This chain connects TRBV19 to TRBJ2-2; D not resolved. V was shortened by 7 bases and J by 2 bases, with 2 bases between the two germline ends. CDR1 is LNHDA and CDR2 is SQIVND in the germline V gene (reference sequence). The CDR3 consists of 11 residues. In DNA, the CDR3 is TGTGCCAGTAAAAACACCGGGGAGCTGTTTTTT. Translated, it gives CASKNTGELFF.

The V and J genes are TRBV19 and TRBJ2-3; TRBD1 aligns across 9 bases. This CDR3 spans 14 amino acids. J gave up 4 bases and V 6 bases, and 5 bases lay outside the gene matches. Germline CDR1 reads LNHDA; CDR2 reads SQIVND (reference sequence). CDR3 amino acids: CASRDRGGADTQYF. CDR3 nucleotide sequence: TGTGCCAGTAGGGACAGGGGCGGGGCAGATACGCAGTATTTT.

The V and J genes are TRBV4-3 and TRBJ1-6, with 11 positions matching TRBD1. The germline gives CDR1 LGHNA, CDR2 YSLEER. With 0 bases clipped from V and 7 bases from J, the junction kept 2 bases outside the gene matches. The length of the CDR3 is 16 residues. The CDR3 DNA sequence: TGCGCCAGCAGCCAAGAAGGGGACAGGGGGAATTCACCCCTCCACTTT. This encodes CASSQEGDRGNSPLHF.